These 15 T cell receptor beta chains share one sample of origin, sequenced in a study of blood T cell repertoires in COVID-19. TCRdb keeps only in-frame clones here, not all; method: immunoSEQ multiplex PCR. The sample has 150,000 to 200,000 clones, about nine tenths seen once. Sequenced input: peripheral blood. The receptors shown here come from a woman in her 50s with acute or convalescent COVID-19.

This sequence joins TRBV14 and TRBJ2-1, with TRBD1 matching over 10 bases. This CDR3 comprises 14 residues. Trimming at V came to 4 bases and at J to 8 bases, leaving 5 bases not matched to a gene. Germline loops: CDR1 SGHDN, CDR2 FVKESK. In DNA, the CDR3 is TGTGCCAGCAGCCCCCGGACAGGGGGATATGAGCAGTTCTTC. Protein: CASSPRTGGYEQFF. Full variable domain (outside the CDR3, taken from reference TRBV14 and TRBJ2-1): EAGVTQFPSHSVIEKGQTVTLRCDPISGHDNLYWYRRVMGKEIKFLLHFVKESKQDESGMPNNRFLAERTGGTYSTLKVQPAELEDSGVYFCASSPRTGGYEQFFGPGTRLTVL.

This chain links TRBV30 with TRBJ1-3, with 7 bases matching TRBD1. This CDR3 spans 14 amino acids. In germline, CDR1 is GTSNPN, CDR2 SVGIG (reference sequence). With V trimmed by 4 bases and J by 4 bases, 7 bases remained unmatched. CDR3 nucleotide sequence: TGTGCCTGGAACAAAGGGGGCAACGGAAACACCATATATTTT. It yields the protein CAWNKGGNGNTIYF.

The chain employs TRBV11-2 and TRBJ2-5; 7 nucleotides align to TRBD2. This CDR3 is 14 amino acids long. Germline V gives CDR1 SGHAT, CDR2 FQNNGV. V lost 5 bases to trimming and J lost 4 bases; unmatched junction nucleotides: 7. The DNA of the CDR3 is TGTGCCAGCAGCGCCCGCAGGGAGGGAGAGACCCAGTACTTC. It is translated as CASSARREGETQYF.

The CDR3 region is CASSAAGTGGAYTEAFF. DNA for the CDR3: TGTGCCAGCTCAGCAGCCGGGACAGGGGGCGCCTACACTGAAGCTTTCTTT. The chain employs TRBV18 and TRBJ1-1; 12 bases line up with TRBD1. Germline V gene lookup returns CDR1 KGHSH and CDR2 LQKENI. This CDR3 is built from 17 residues. The V gene end was trimmed by 5 bases and the J gene end by 3 bases; junction bases not matched to a gene: 10.

The chain has TRBV30 and TRBJ1-6, with TRBD1 matching 7 bases. CDR3 length equals 13 residues. V lost 4 bases and J lost 6; bases outside the gene matches: 3. Germline V gene data show CDR1 as GTSNPN and CDR2 as SVGIG (reference sequence). CDR3 bases: TGTGCCTGGACGTCAGGGGGTAATTCACCCCTCCACTTT. It translates to CAWTSGGNSPLHF.

The chain uses TRBV5-1 and TRBJ2-1; TRBD2 matches at 12 bases. The CDR3 is 13 residues long. V was clipped by 4 bases and J by 10 bases; unmatched bases: 3. Germline V gene lookup returns CDR1 SGHRS and CDR2 YFSETQ. The CDR3 nucleotides are TGCGCCAGCAGCGACGGGACTAGCGGGGAGCAGTTCTTC. Translated: CASSDGTSGEQFF.

The chain uses TRBV4-2 and TRBJ2-1, with TRBD2 matching 13 bases. The CDR3 extends over 14 amino acids. V shed 5 bases and J 8 bases; nucleotides not matched to a gene: 3. Germline CDR1 reads LGHNA; CDR2 reads YNFKEQ. In DNA, the CDR3 is TGTGCCAGCAGCGACGGGACTAGCGGGGATGAGCAGTTCTTC. This translates into CASSDGTSGDEQFF.

This chain joins TRBV5-4 and TRBJ2-1, with a possible D match to TRBD1 (6 bases). CDR3 length: 16 amino acids. Germline CDR1 reads SGHNT; CDR2 reads YYREEE (reference sequence). Trimming removed 0 bases from V and 6 bases from J, with 16 bases in between. The CDR3 DNA sequence: TGTGCCAGCAGCTTGGCCGAGGACAGCGGTTTCAATGAGCAGTTCTTC. Protein: CASSLAEDSGFNEQFF.

This chain joins TRBV24-1 and TRBJ2-1; D might be TRBD2 (6 bases). Trimming removed 4 bases at V and 5 bases at J, with 11 bases between. This CDR3 is built from 14 residues. The germline CDR1 and CDR2 sequences are KGHDR and SFDVKD. CDR3 nucleotide sequence: TGTGCCACCAGTGAACCCGGACTAAACAATGAGCAGTTCTTC. Its protein is CATSEPGLNNEQFF.

This sequence joins TRBV5-5 and TRBJ1-5; 7 positions agree with TRBD1. Germline V gene lookup returns CDR1 SGHKS and CDR2 YYEKEE (reference sequence). The V and J ends lost 0 bases and 8 bases, in that order; junction bases with no gene match: 2. CDR3 length equals 13 residues. The CDR3 sequence: CASSLEGGKPQHF. CDR3 coding DNA: TGTGCCAGCAGCTTGGAAGGGGGCAAGCCCCAGCATTTT.

The chain's CDR3 is CSALAGLPTDTQYF. The CDR3 region has the DNA TGCAGCGCTCTAGCGGGACTGCCCACAGATACGCAGTATTTT. The rearrangement joins TRBV29-1 to TRBJ2-3; TRBD2 aligns across 9 bases. J gave up 2 bases and V 7 bases, and 7 bases lay outside the gene matches. CDR1 is SQVTM, CDR2 ANQGSEA, per germline. CDR3 size: 14 residues.

The CDR3 sequence is CASSLAVAGGETQYF. The CDR3 DNA reads TGCGCCAGCAGCTTGGCGGTAGCGGGAGGAGAGACCCAGTACTTC. The V gene is TRBV5-1, the J gene TRBJ2-5; 10 nucleotides align to TRBD2. The junction had 3 bases not matched to a gene; V was cut back by 0 bases and J by 4 bases. The germline gives CDR1 SGHRS, CDR2 YFSETQ. CDR3 length: 15 amino acids.

This CDR3 reads CASSQLAGVTYEQYF. DNA for the CDR3: TGTGCCAGCAGCCAACTAGCGGGAGTGACCTACGAGCAGTACTTC. The V call is TRBV7-2, the J call TRBJ2-7, with 11 bases identical to TRBD2. CDR1 is SGHTA, CDR2 FQGNSA, per germline. The length of the CDR3 is 15 residues. V was clipped by 5 bases and J by 2 bases; unmatched bases: 5.

J is TRBJ1-1 and V is TRBV6-1; 7 bases are a match to TRBD1. After removal of 5 bases from V and 1 base from J, the junction contained 4 bases not matched to a gene. Germline V gene sequence: CDR1 MNHNS, CDR2 SASEGT. The CDR3 runs to 14 residues. In DNA form, the CDR3 reads TGTGCCAGCAGTCTGGACAGGACGAACACTGAAGCTTTCTTT. Residues: CASSLDRTNTEAFF.

The V call is TRBV18, the J call TRBJ1-4; weak D call: TRBD1 (6 bases). The germline gives CDR1 KGHSH, CDR2 LQKENI. There are 14 residues in the CDR3. Trimming took 2 bases from V and 6 from J, leaving 10 bases between them. CDR3 DNA sequence: TGTGCCAGCTCACCAGGGGGCGCTGATGAAAAACTGTTTTTT. Its protein is CASSPGGADEKLFF.